This T cell receptor beta chain was recorded in a study of monozygotic twins with inflammatory bowel disease (dated by TCRdb to the late 2010s). About the full investigation: The full study comprised around 28 monozygotic twin pairs: nine German pairs (four IBD-concordant, five IBD-discordant) and 19 IBD-discordant Danish pairs. Each individual had, on average, about 151 000 unique TCRalpha sequences and 181 000 unique TCRbeta sequences available for analysis. Disease-associated traits were sought mainly through comparisons between IBD patients and their genetically identical healthy co-twins within discordant pairs. Results and caveats for the whole study, not just this receptor: No single strong signal or clonotype linked to IBD turned up in the results, so the idea that one exists was not supported. Differing immunosuppressive treatments among patients may have added background noise and inter-individual variability to the repertoires. The analysis was unable to tell different T cell subtypes apart. TCRbeta repertoire diversity, by inverse Simpson index, was decreased in IBD patients compared with their healthy co-twins. Fewer clonotypes were shared with other individuals by IBD patients than by healthy twins, most markedly in patients showing signs of disease activity. No difference in repertoire similarity was observed between concordant and discordant twins, possibly owing to limited statistical power.

The library was produced with 5' RACE. Each TCR library was prepared from around 3.5 ug of total RNA. For each sample, cDNA synthesis with SMARTScribe reverse transcriptase was split into eight separate reactions. During cDNA synthesis, unique molecular identifiers containing a 6-nucleotide sample barcode were introduced by template switching. Amplification of TCRalpha and TCRbeta cDNA involved two nested PCRs of approximately 16 and 9 cycles, and each PCR was followed by bead purification. Before amplification, the cDNA was both treated with uracil DNA-glycosylase and purified with the QIAquick PCR purification kit. The second PCR added Illumina TruSeq-compatible adapters along with sample-specific barcodes. Library quality and concentration were checked on TapeStation and Qubit, and libraries were pooled at about 4.9 ng each. Sequencing of pooled libraries was carried out on an Illumina HiSeq2500 single-index Rapid Run using 2 x 100 bp reads and custom sequencing primers. The paper's data handling went like this. PCR and sequencing errors were corrected by UMI-based consensus assembly using MiGEC version 1.2.6. MiXCR version 2.1.1 handled V(D)J alignment, clonotype assembly and CDR3 extraction. To normalise gene usage, clonotype sharing and MAIT/NKT TCR abundance, the top 1000, 10 000 and 20 000 clonotypes in each sample were analysed. After downsampling to 27 000 UMIs, diversity was calculated as the inverse Simpson index using the vegan R package. Paired Mann-Whitney U tests on discordant twin pairs were used, with Benjamini-Hochberg multiple-testing correction. Reprocessed by TCRdb, the reads give a single entry per CDR3 protein sequence, without DNA. Clone size and V and J calls follow TCRdb, not the original study. The sample's clone listing holds under 150,000 distinct CDR3 sequences. The ten largest clones add up to 2% to 3% of the sample.

Reading from cysteine to phenylalanine, the CDR3 counts 14 amino acids. The coding DNA is unavailable. CDR1 and CDR2 are read off the germline V gene (reference sequence) as GTSNPN and SVGIG. In regard to this clonotype: The antigen it recognizes is unknown.

From each donor, an approximately 2.5 ml peripheral blood sample was drawn into PAXgene tubes and stored at -80 degrees C. Without any T cell sorting, total RNA was extracted from whole blood using the PAXgene blood miRNA kit on an automated QIAcube. Peripheral blood from monozygotic twin pairs concordant or discordant for inflammatory bowel disease was subjected to deep TCRalpha and TCRbeta repertoire profiling with unique molecular barcoding. Smoking habits were recorded for all twin pairs, and individuals were classified as current, former or never smokers. Rearrangement joined TRBV30 to TRBJ2-3; the TRBD1 assignment by TCRdb is unverifiable without DNA. The clonotype originates from a human donor with ulcerative colitis or Crohn's disease, or a healthy co-twin of an affected twin (not recorded which). Sequencing was done on a sample of blood. The CDR3 sequence is CAWVSGISTDTQYF.